The 16 T cell receptor beta chains presented below share a single source sample, sequenced in a study of T cell responses to AZD1222 COVID-19 vaccine (dated by TCRdb to 2020 to 2022). The library relied on the immunoSEQ multiplex PCR assay. Drawn from immuneACCESS, this table holds only the in-frame rearrangements with V and J called that TCRdb kept. Clones are partly lost; checked studies trace under half to an unresolved V gene and leave the rest unexplained. The sample records about 160,000 clones, 75% to 95% of which are singletons. The ten largest clones take up roughly 3.2% of the sample. The sample's time point label is to be understood as: about 28 days (+/-7) after the second vaccine dose. Sequenced here: peripheral blood, sampled 28 days after the second AZD1222 dose. Receptors were obtained from an adult who received the AZD1222 COVID-19 vaccine.

The gene calls are TRBV20-1 and TRBJ2-7; D is unresolved. Trimming removed 2 bases from V and 7 bases from J, with 6 bases in between. The V gene's germline CDR1 is DFQATT and CDR2 SNEGSKA (reference sequence). The CDR3 extends over 10 amino acids. This chain's CDR3 is CSARMWEQYF. The CDR3 DNA follows: TGCAGTGCTAGAATGTGGGAGCAGTACTTC.

The chain couples TRBV27 to TRBJ2-1, with 8 bases fitting TRBD1. Germline assignment: CDR1 MNHEY and CDR2 SMNVEV (reference sequence). Trimming removed 4 bases from V and 7 bases from J; junction bases left unmatched: 3. The CDR3 contains 13 residues. CDR3 nucleotide sequence: TGTGCCAGCAGTTCCACAGGGGGGAATGAGCAGTTCTTC. Translated: CASSSTGGNEQFF.

V usage is TRBV29-1 and J usage is TRBJ1-5, with D possibly TRBD1 on 5 matching bases. Germline assignment: CDR1 SQVTM and CDR2 ANQGSEA. The CDR3 contains 12 residues. V was cut by 4 bases and J by 1 base, with 5 bases left in between. CDR3: CSVAGSNQPQHF. In DNA, the CDR3 is TGCAGCGTTGCAGGGAGCAATCAGCCCCAGCATTTT. Combining the CDR3 with reference TRBV29-1 and TRBJ1-5 gives the whole variable domain SAVISQKPSRDICQRGTSLTIQCQVDSQVTMMFWYRQQPGQSLTLIATANQGSEATYESGFVIDKFPISRPNLTFSTLTVSNMSPEDSSIYLCSVAGSNQPQHFGDGTRLSIL.

Concerning this clone: Other DNA sequences in the same sample also yield this CDR3. The chain recombines TRBV5-1 with TRBJ2-5; the D call may be TRBD1 or TRBD2 (6 bases each). The length of the CDR3 is 13 residues. CDR1 and CDR2 (germline): SGHRS, YFSETQ. V lost 0 bases, J lost 5 bases, and 8 bases lay in between. CDR3 residues: CASSLAGAETQYF. CDR3 bases: TGCGCCAGCAGCTTGGCGGGGGCGGAGACCCAGTACTTC.

The rearrangement joins TRBV19 to TRBJ2-7; 11 bases fit TRBD2. The trim removed 3 bases at V and 5 bases at J, leaving 9 bases unmatched. Germline V gives CDR1 LNHDA, CDR2 SQIVND (reference sequence). The CDR3 covers 16 residues. The CDR3: CASSIGLAGGSHEQYF. The CDR3 DNA follows: TGTGCCAGTAGTATCGGGCTAGCGGGAGGCTCTCACGAGCAGTACTTC.

This chain connects TRBV29-1 to TRBJ1-2; TRBD1 is a possible D gene (5 bases). The CDR3 has 16 amino acids. Trimming stripped 2 bases from V and 0 bases from J, with 16 bases between. Per germline, CDR1 SQVTM and CDR2 ANQGSEA. The CDR3 spells CSVEKMGEGSNYGYTF. DNA of the CDR3: TGCAGCGTTGAAAAGATGGGGGAGGGGTCTAACTATGGCTACACCTTC.

The chain couples TRBV9 to TRBJ2-7; 7 bases are a match to TRBD1. V was clipped by 4 bases and J by 3 bases; unmatched bases: 10. This CDR3 has 15 residues. Germline CDR1 is SGDLS and CDR2 is YYNGEE. CDR3 protein: CASSPTGVGSYEQYF. The CDR3 nucleotides read TGTGCCAGCAGCCCAACAGGGGTTGGAAGCTACGAGCAGTACTTC.

This clone was found once. The chain employs TRBV7-9 and TRBJ1-2, with a possible D match to TRBD1 (6 bases). CDR3 length: 13 amino acids. The V gene lost 1 base and the J gene lost 10 bases, with 13 bases spanning the gap. Germline V gene sequence: CDR1 SEHNR, CDR2 FQNEAQ (reference sequence). The CDR3 DNA reads as TGTGCCAGCAGCTTAGGGGCAACAGGGTTCTACACCTTC. Translating gives CASSLGATGFYTF.

The chain is built from TRBV5-8 and TRBJ1-2, with D unclear. The V end was cut by 4 bases, the J end by 1 base, with 11 bases between. In germline, CDR1 is SGHTS, CDR2 YDEGEE. The CDR3 is made up of 14 amino acids. The CDR3 nucleotides are TGTGCCAGCAGCCGCAGCGTGGTTAACTATGGCTACACCTTC. Its translation is CASSRSVVNYGYTF.

A single count supports this clone. The chain recombines TRBV2 with TRBJ1-1; maybe TRBD1 (6 bases). Germline values: CDR1 SNHLY, CDR2 FYNNEI. Trimming shortened V by 4 bases and J by 7 bases, and 16 bases separated the two germline ends. The CDR3 spans 14 residues. CDR3 residues: CASSVRGTGGEAFF. DNA of the CDR3: TGTGCCAGCAGTGTGAGGGGGACTGGAGGTGAAGCTTTCTTT.

The chain links TRBV3-1 (or the pseudogene TRBV3-2) to TRBJ2-7; D gene uncertain. The CDR3 totals 15 residues. Germline V lookup: CDR1 LGHDT, CDR2 YNNKEL (reference sequence). V was shortened by 0 bases and J by 2 bases, with 11 bases between the two germline ends. CDR3 region: CASSQEDDRPYEQYF. The CDR3 bases are TGTGCCAGCAGCCAAGAGGACGACCGGCCCTACGAGCAGTACTTC.

The V and J genes are TRBV13 and TRBJ1-1; D is unresolved. CDR3 length: 12 residues. Germline V gene sequence: CDR1 PRHDT, CDR2 FYEKMQ (reference sequence). Trimming stripped 4 bases from V and 7 bases from J, with 10 bases between. This CDR3 reads CASSSAGVEAFF. CDR3 nucleotide sequence: TGTGCCAGCAGCTCGGCCGGAGTTGAAGCTTTCTTT. The full variable domain, rest sourced from reference TRBV13 and TRBJ1-1, is AAGVIQSPRHLIKEKRETATLKCYPIPRHDTVYWYQQGPGQDPQFLISFYEKMQSDKGSIPDRFSAQQFSDYHSELNMSSLELGDSALYFCASSSAGVEAFFGQGTRLTVV.

This chain uses TRBV29-1 with TRBJ1-3; D not resolved. Deletions cut 2 bases from V and 0 bases from J, with 14 bases between. CDR3 length equals 16 residues. Germline assignment: CDR1 SQVTM and CDR2 ANQGSEA. Here the CDR3 reads CSVEIPEMSSGNTIYF. CDR3 nucleotide sequence: TGCAGCGTTGAAATCCCTGAGATGAGCTCTGGAAACACCATATATTTT.

The CDR3 reads CASSYRGTGGTDTQYF. Here the CDR3 DNA reads TGTGCCAGCAGTTACCGTGGGACAGGGGGGACAGATACGCAGTATTTT. V is TRBV6-5 and J is TRBJ2-3, with TRBD1 matching over 11 bases. J gave up 3 bases and V 2 bases, and 4 bases lay outside the gene matches. From germline, CDR1 is MNHEY and CDR2 SVGAGI. The CDR3 totals 16 residues.

CDR3 amino acids: CASSLSFSGGFTDTQYF. CDR3 sequence (DNA): TGTGCCAGCAGTTTATCGTTTAGCGGGGGCTTCACAGATACGCAGTATTTT. This rearrangement joins TRBV27 to TRBJ2-3, with 9 bases aligning to TRBD2. CDR3 length: 17 amino acids. Germline CDR1 reads MNHEY; CDR2 reads SMNVEV (reference sequence). V lost 0 bases to trimming and J lost 2 bases; unmatched junction nucleotides: 6.

The chain employs TRBV6-5 and TRBJ1-4; D unresolved. The germline V and J ends were trimmed by 9 bases and 4 bases, with 12 bases remaining between them. The CDR3 runs 13 residues. Germline V gives CDR1 MNHEY, CDR2 SVGAGI. This CDR3 reads CASMEPINEKLFF. As DNA, the CDR3 is TGTGCCAGTATGGAACCGATTAATGAAAAACTGTTTTTT.